This is a list of T cell receptor beta chains from one sample in a study of T-cell reconstitution after alpha-beta-depleted transplantation in children. TCRdb ran MiXCR on the PCR reads and lists one entry per CDR3 protein. The data hold approximately 130,000 distinct CDR3 sequences, with approximately 8.7% observed a single time. The sample was PBMCs, mostly from graft donor cells, taken 180 days after TCRalphabeta/CD19-depleted stem cell transplant. These receptors all stem from a girl younger than two who had a stem cell transplant for combined immunodeficiency, so the T cells may come from the graft donor. The CDR3 runs from the conserved cysteine through the conserved F or W. Expanded clones are given a class, and other clones once, few, many or no size at all.

abundance | v_gene | CDR3aa
- | TRBV12-3/TRBV12-4 | CASSWVGGYHGEQFF
- | TRBV7-3 | CASSSDPAPDTEAFF
few | TRBV5-1 | CASSLAGPRGETQYF
many | TRBV20-1 | CSASSQGVNSPLHF
- | TRBV6-5 | CASSNNLRRGRYNEQFF
- | TRBV7-2 | CASSRDRDHYYEQYF
few | TRBV3-1 | CASSQVAAYSGNTIYF
- | TRBV18 | CASSPIDRGTYGYTF
few | TRBV29-1 | CSVAPSGGANEQFF
few | TRBV29-1 | CSVPRGGVKTQYF
- | TRBV20-1 | CSARDGRDQPQHF
- | TRBV5-6 | CASSQGPGPWETQYF
many | TRBV12-3/TRBV12-4 | CASSLWLFSGLHNEKFF
- | TRBV6-2/TRBV6-3 | CASSANLGPYEQYF
many | TRBV11-2 | CASSLSRYEQFF
- | TRBV12-3/TRBV12-4 | CASSFETGGGQPQHF
- | TRBV20-1 | CSASVDREIYGYTF
few | TRBV12-3/TRBV12-4 | CASSLGSSNEQFF
- | TRBV4-3 | CASSQDSAGSYNEQFF
few | TRBV7-6 | CASSARSGTTDTQYF
- | TRBV20-1 | CSASDGLDAEQYF
- | TRBV20-1 | CSAFREGEEQFF
- | TRBV7-2 | CASSSTGGLSIQYF
many | TRBV2 | CASSSGTDTQYF
- | TRBV12-3/TRBV12-4 | CASSLGAWDEQYF
few | TRBV6-6 | CASSYSGDGLNHF
many | TRBV29-1 | CSVERGRVGVTEAFF
- | TRBV30 | CAWSETGDADTQYF
few | TRBV10-3 | CAVTAGTGGTDTQYF
- | TRBV7-2 | CASSLDPRDQSQHF
- | TRBV20-1 | CSARVDGGGVWNEQFF
few | TRBV5-1 | CASSLALRGANYGYTF
- | TRBV28 | CASRSAGGGETQYF
few | TRBV7-2 | CASSPSRTGVPGELFF
- | TRBV14 | CASSPQWYTDTQYF
few | TRBV5-1 | CASSLGPEYYEQYF
few | TRBV12-3/TRBV12-4 | CASSFPSANAYNEQFF
- | TRBV6-5 | CASSRFPGTYGYTF
- | TRBV6-1 | CASRLLAGGFDEQFF
few | TRBV29-1 | CSVRDRVTDTQYF
- | TRBV18 | CASSPGGFSTDTQYF
many | TRBV29-1 | CSVPTSRVGSWTQYF
many | TRBV12-3/TRBV12-4 | CASSPRQGLHTEAFF
- | TRBV9 | CASSVGSGGWNTDTQYF
many | TRBV29-1 | CSVWVYNEQFF
few | TRBV29-1 | CSVGEAGEKLFF
few | TRBV29-1 | CSVISSGTDTQYF
few | TRBV12-3/TRBV12-4 | CASSPRGGQGTDTQYF
- | TRBV27 | CASSLKGTGWYEQYF
many | TRBV5-1 | CASSQTRESPLHF
few | TRBV13 | CASSTIPGGQDEQYF
- | TRBV4-3 | CASSPGLAVSYNEQFF
few | TRBV29-1 | CSVRGFGGFDKLFF
many | TRBV7-2 | CASSSAPQETQYF